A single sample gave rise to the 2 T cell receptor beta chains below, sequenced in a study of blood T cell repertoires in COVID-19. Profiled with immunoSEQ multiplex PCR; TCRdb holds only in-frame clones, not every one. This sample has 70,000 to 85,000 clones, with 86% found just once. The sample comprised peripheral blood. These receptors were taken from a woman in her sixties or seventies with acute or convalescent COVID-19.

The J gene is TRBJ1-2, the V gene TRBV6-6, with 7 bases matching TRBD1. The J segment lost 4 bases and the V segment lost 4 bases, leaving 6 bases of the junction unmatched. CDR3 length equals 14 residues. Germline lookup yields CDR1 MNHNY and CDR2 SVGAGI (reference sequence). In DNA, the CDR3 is TGTGCCAGCAGTTCCCGGACAGGCCCCTATGGCTACACCTTC. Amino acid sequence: CASSSRTGPYGYTF.

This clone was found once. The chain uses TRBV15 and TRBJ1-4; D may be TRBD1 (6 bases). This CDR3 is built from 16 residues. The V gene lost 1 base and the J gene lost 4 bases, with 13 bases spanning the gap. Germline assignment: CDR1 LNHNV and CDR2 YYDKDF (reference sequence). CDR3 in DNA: TGTGCCACCAGCAGAGTACTGACAGGCCTTAATGAAAAACTGTTTTTT. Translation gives CATSRVLTGLNEKLFF.